This T cell receptor (beta chain) was found in a study of blood T cell repertoires in COVID-19. Study details: COVID-19 samples from acute and convalescent phases originated in the United States, Italy and Spain. Sources were T cells, B-cell-depleted T cells, or PBMCs; the material itself was cDNA or gDNA.

In this sample, this clone turned up once. The junction departs from the called germline gene at one end, perhaps through a read error. In the original processing: Reference gene primer amplification gave estimated nucleated cell counts. The protocol was immunoSEQ multiplex PCR, while the TCRdb copy is restricted to in-frame clones and leaves out a portion. V and J calls and clone size follow that table, whereas D and trimming were derived from the DNA. The data contain roughly 160,000 clones, more than 75% of them seen just once; the ten biggest clones take up under 6%. Enrollment of patients from Seattle took place during active infection, with longitudinal follow-up. This CDR3 spans 17 amino acids. Germline V CDR1 and CDR2: MNHNS, SASEGT.

The sequence derives from a woman between 50 and 59 years old with COVID-19, enrolled during active disease. Sequencing was carried out using peripheral blood. V gene TRBV6-1 combines with J gene TRBJ1-1, with 7 positions matching TRBD1. The DNA of the CDR3 is TGTGCCAGCAGTAAAGCAGGGGGGAGGGCGCAGTCCACTGAAGCTTTCTTT. This encodes CASSKAGGRAQSTEAFF.